The 25 T cell receptor beta chains presented below share a single source sample, sequenced in a study of blood T cell repertoires in COVID-19. Only in-frame clones appear in the TCRdb table, and some are missing; sequencing was by immunoSEQ multiplex PCR. The data show roughly 120,000 clones, about 79% seen once. The specimen was peripheral blood. The receptor source for this set is a man in his 70s with acute or convalescent COVID-19.

In regard to this clone: The sample carries other DNA sequences with the same CDR3. The genes are TRBV6-5 and TRBJ1-1; D perhaps matches TRBD1 (6 bases). This CDR3 is 12 amino acids long. CDR1 and CDR2 (germline): MNHEY, SVGAGI. V dropped 7 bases and J dropped 4 bases, with 10 bases sitting between them. CDR3 bases: TGTGCCAGCAAAACAGGGTTCACTGAAGCTTTCTTT. Protein product: CASKTGFTEAFF.

J is TRBJ1-4 and V is TRBV29-1, with a possible D match to TRBD1 (6 bases). Germline-derived CDR1 and CDR2 are SQVTM and ANQGSEA. The germline V and J ends were trimmed by 4 bases and 1 base, with 10 bases remaining between them. The CDR3 is 14 residues long. CDR3 nucleotide sequence: TGCAGCGTTGCCGACAGGCTAACTAATGAAAAACTGTTTTTT. The encoded protein is CSVADRLTNEKLFF.

The CDR3 DNA sequence: TGTGCCAGCAGCTTAGGTTCCAGATATTCTAACTATGGCTACACCTTC. Translation gives CASSLGSRYSNYGYTF. This rearrangement joins TRBV7-2 to TRBJ1-2, with no clear D. Germline V gene data show CDR1 as SGHTA and CDR2 as FQGNSA. V lost 1 base to trimming and J lost 0 bases, with 12 bases between them. The CDR3 spans 16 residues.

V usage is TRBV28 and J usage is TRBJ1-2; 9 positions agree with TRBD1. Germline loops: CDR1 MDHEN, CDR2 SYDVKM. V trimming: 6 bases; J trimming: 7 bases; junction bases outside the gene matches: 6. The CDR3 contains 13 residues. This chain's CDR3 is CASSPGTGPGYTF. The DNA for the CDR3 is TGTGCCAGCAGCCCCGGGACAGGGCCTGGCTACACCTTC.

CDR3: CASSTNRGEQYF. Here the CDR3 DNA reads TGTGCCAGTAGCACGAACAGGGGTGAGCAGTACTTC. The chain has TRBV19 and TRBJ2-7; 7 bases map to TRBD1. The germline gives CDR1 LNHDA, CDR2 SQIVND (reference sequence). With V trimmed by 6 bases and J by 7 bases, 6 bases remained unmatched. This CDR3 spans 12 amino acids.

The CDR3 loop is CASSVAPGRDTEAFF. Here the CDR3 DNA reads TGTGCCAGCAGCGTAGCCCCAGGGAGGGACACTGAAGCTTTCTTT. The chain employs TRBV9 and TRBJ1-1, with D perhaps matching TRBD1 (5 bases). This CDR3 region has 15 residues. V lost 0 bases to trimming and J lost 3 bases, with 12 bases between them. Germline V gene sequence: CDR1 SGDLS, CDR2 YYNGEE.

CDR3 amino acids: CASSPGWGRGMNTEAFF. The CDR3 DNA sequence: TGTGCCAGCAGCCCCGGGTGGGGCAGGGGTATGAACACTGAAGCTTTCTTT. This chain links TRBV7-2 with TRBJ1-1; D possibly corresponds to TRBD1 (6 bases). There are 17 residues in the CDR3. The ends were cut back, 5 bases at V and 0 bases at J, with 19 bases in the middle. Germline V gives CDR1 SGHTA, CDR2 FQGNSA.

J is TRBJ2-7 and V is TRBV7-2; the D gene is possibly TRBD2 (6 bases). The length of the CDR3 is 15 residues. Trimming left V 5 bases short and J 2 bases short, with 16 bases between. The germline V gene encodes CDR1 SGHTA and CDR2 FQGNSA. CDR3 sequence: CASSPQGGGPYEQYF. CDR3 bases: TGTGCCAGCAGCCCTCAGGGAGGAGGCCCCTACGAGCAGTACTTC.

The chain couples TRBV7-8 to TRBJ2-7, with 10 bases identical to TRBD2. Trimming took 4 bases from V and 4 from J; bases not matched to a gene: 4. Per the germline V gene, CDR1 is SGHVS and CDR2 is FQNEAQ. This CDR3 contains 14 residues. CDR3 DNA: TGTGCCAGCAGCTCATCGGGACTAGCGTACGAGCAGTACTTC. Its protein product is CASSSSGLAYEQYF.

This chain uses TRBV3-1 (or the pseudogene TRBV3-2) with TRBJ1-2; D may be TRBD1 (6 bases). Germline V gene lookup returns CDR1 LGHDT and CDR2 YNNKEL (reference sequence). Trimming took 3 bases from V and 3 from J, leaving 11 bases between them. This CDR3 region has 14 residues. CDR3 nucleotide sequence: TGTGCCAGCAGCCACTTGGGGGCCGACTATGGCTACACCTTC. This sequence encodes CASSHLGADYGYTF.

Turning to this clone: This sample also contains other DNA sequences that code for the same CDR3. The chain is built from TRBV4-3 and TRBJ1-2; 8 bases map to TRBD1. CDR1 LGHNA and CDR2 YSLEER come from the germline V gene. The CDR3 is made up of 15 amino acids. The ends lost 0 bases at V and 5 bases at J; junction bases unmatched: 5. The CDR3 here is CASSQEGGTGYGYTF. The CDR3 DNA reads TGCGCCAGCAGCCAAGAAGGGGGGACAGGATATGGCTACACCTTC.

This chain connects TRBV27 to TRBJ1-2; D unclear. Germline assignment: CDR1 MNHEY and CDR2 SMNVEV (reference sequence). This CDR3 spans 16 amino acids. V was cut by 5 bases and J by 5 bases, with 21 bases left in between. CDR3 residues: CASSNIMRVKYYGYTF. CDR3 DNA: TGTGCCAGCAGTAATATTATGCGCGTAAAGTATTATGGCTACACCTTC.

CDR3 amino acids: CASSMGLSHSGANVLTF. The CDR3 bases are TGTGCCAGCAGCATGGGACTTTCGCATTCTGGGGCCAACGTCCTGACTTTC. The chain carries TRBV5-4 and TRBJ2-6; D may be TRBD2 (6 bases). CDR1 is SGHNT, CDR2 YYREEE, per germline (reference sequence). The CDR3 runs to 17 residues. V was cut by 4 bases and J by 1 base, with 15 bases left in between.

The genes are TRBV5-4 and TRBJ1-2; TRBD1 is a possible D gene (6 bases). The CDR3 totals 13 residues. Germline V gene sequence: CDR1 SGHNT, CDR2 YYREEE (reference sequence). Trimming removed 4 bases at V and 2 bases at J, with 9 bases between. The CDR3 DNA reads as TGTGCCAGCAGCCGGCAGGGGAACTATGGCTACACCTTC. Translation gives CASSRQGNYGYTF.

The chain has TRBV7-2 and TRBJ1-1; tentatively, D is TRBD1 (5 bases). The V gene's germline CDR1 is SGHTA and CDR2 FQGNSA. V dropped 3 bases and J dropped 1 base, with 9 bases sitting between them. This CDR3 has 14 amino acids. The CDR3 DNA reads TGTGCCAGCAGCTTGGCGGGGACGAACACTGAAGCTTTCTTT. Encoded protein: CASSLAGTNTEAFF.

This clone was recorded only once. V gene TRBV7-2 combines with J gene TRBJ2-7, with 7 bases identical to TRBD2. There are 15 residues in the CDR3. Germline V gene data show CDR1 as SGHTA and CDR2 as FQGNSA. Trimming took 3 bases from V and 2 from J; bases not matched to a gene: 7. CDR3 DNA sequence: TGTGCCAGCAGCTTCCCCGGACTAGGGACCTACGAGCAGTACTTC. It is translated as CASSFPGLGTYEQYF.

V and J are TRBV4-3 and TRBJ1-2; 8 nucleotides match TRBD1. CDR1 and CDR2 (germline): LGHNA, YSLEER. The CDR3 sequence is 15 residues long. With V trimmed by 3 bases and J by 5 bases, 8 bases remained unmatched. The CDR3 here is CASSQEPGTGYGYTF. As DNA, the CDR3 is TGCGCCAGCAGCCAGGAACCCGGGACAGGTTATGGCTACACCTTC.

J is TRBJ1-1 and V is TRBV4-3, with unresolved D. Trimming cost V 0 bases and J 2 bases, with 7 bases left between them. CDR1 and CDR2 from the germline V gene are LGHNA and YSLEER. CDR3 length: 14 amino acids. The CDR3 spells CASSQDRDNTEAFF. The CDR3 DNA reads TGCGCCAGCAGCCAAGATCGGGATAACACTGAAGCTTTCTTT.

The J gene is TRBJ1-1, the V gene TRBV5-8, with D unclear. CDR3 length equals 17 residues. V lost 4 bases and J 1 base, leaving 20 bases between the germline ends. The germline V gene has CDR1 SGHTS and CDR2 YDEGEE. The CDR3 loop reads CASSLGLSALGNTEAFF. The CDR3 nucleotides are TGTGCCAGCAGCCTCGGACTTTCCGCCCTGGGGAACACTGAAGCTTTCTTT.

The CDR3 bases are TGTGCCAGCAGCTTGAGGTCTAGCGGGGGGGCAATCTACAATGAGCAGTTCTTC. Residues: CASSLRSSGGAIYNEQFF. This sequence joins TRBV5-4 and TRBJ2-1, with 12 bases aligning to TRBD2. Germline CDR1 reads SGHNT; CDR2 reads YYREEE (reference sequence). V was clipped by 1 base and J by 3 bases; unmatched bases: 8. The CDR3 runs to 18 residues.

About this clone: Other nucleotide sequences in the sample specify the same CDR3. The chain joins TRBV4-2 to TRBJ1-6; D is uncertain. Trimming left V 0 bases short and J 8 bases short, with 5 bases between. Germline V CDR1 and CDR2: LGHNA, YNFKEQ. The CDR3 runs 13 residues. CDR3 sequence reads: CASSQDSDSPLHF. The CDR3 DNA follows: TGTGCCAGCAGCCAAGATTCGGATTCACCCCTCCACTTT.

This clone was counted at least ten times. Other DNA sequences within the sample encode an identical CDR3. This sequence joins TRBV18 and TRBJ1-2; tentatively, D is TRBD1 (5 bases). Per germline, CDR1 KGHSH and CDR2 LQKENI. The V gene lost 6 bases and the J gene lost 4 bases, with 12 bases spanning the gap. CDR3 size: 13 residues. The CDR3 region has the DNA TGTGCCAGCTCTGCGGGACGCTCCTATGGCTACACCTTC. Translated: CASSAGRSYGYTF.

The chain carries TRBV6-5 and TRBJ1-2, with D unresolved. V was pared by 2 bases and J by 7 bases, with 14 bases between. This CDR3 region has 14 residues. Germline CDR1 is MNHEY and CDR2 is SVGAGI. The CDR3 region has the DNA TGTGCCAGCAGTTACACCGGACGGGAGGGTGGCTACACCTTC. The encoded protein is CASSYTGREGGYTF.

In the case of this clone: This CDR3 is also generated by other DNA sequences in the sample. V usage is TRBV5-8 and J usage is TRBJ2-7; no clear D gene. The CDR3 has 15 residues. Germline CDR1 SGHTS, CDR2 YDEGEE. The V end lost 0 bases, the J end lost 0 bases, and 10 bases lay between the germline ends. The CDR3, as DNA: TGTGCCAGCAGCTTGGGGCAGATCAGCTCCTACGAGCAGTACTTC. Protein sequence: CASSLGQISSYEQYF. The full variable domain, its missing parts supplied by reference TRBV5-8 and TRBJ2-7, is EAGVTQSPTHLIKTRGQQATLRCSPISGHTSVYWYQQALGLGLQFLLWYDEGEERNRGNFPPRFSGRQFPNYSSELNVNALELEDSALYLCASSLGQISSYEQYFGPGTRLTVT.

The rearrangement uses TRBV5-4 and TRBJ1-4; tentative D call: TRBD1 (5 bases). The V end lost 1 base, the J end lost 8 bases, and 9 bases lay between the germline ends. The CDR3 contains 13 residues. Germline V CDR1 and CDR2: SGHNT, YYREEE (reference sequence). CDR3 in amino acids: CASSLPPGEKLFF. CDR3 nucleotides: TGTGCCAGCAGCTTGCCCCCAGGGGAAAAACTGTTTTTT. The whole variable domain, filled in from reference TRBV5-4 and TRBJ1-4, reads ETGVTQSPTHLIKTRGQQVTLRCSSQSGHNTVSWYQQALGQGPQFIFQYYREEENGRGNFPPRFSGLQFPNYSSELNVNALELDDSALYLCASSLPPGEKLFFGSGTQLSVL.